The source of this TCR beta chain is a study of Ad26.COV2.S vaccination and SARS-CoV-2 variants. About this clone itself: Its antigen is as yet unknown.

Study observations and caveats: Similar non-spike TCR breadth was seen in vaccine and placebo recipients.

As for treatment: roughly 18 received Ad26.COV2.S at low or high dose, single or two shots; roughly 5 received placebo; per-sample allocation not given. Sampling was done on day 63 after the first vaccine or placebo injection. The protocol was immunoSEQ multiplex PCR, while the TCRdb copy is restricted to in-frame clones and leaves out a portion. Among about 470,000 clones listed, 90% were seen once. The specimen comprised peripheral blood, sampled in a trial of Ad26.COV2.S vaccine versus placebo. The TCR was taken from a person aged 18 to 65 who received the Ad26.COV2.S COVID-19 vaccine or a placebo.

CDR3 in amino acids: CASSFDRSSYNEQFF. The CDR3 DNA reads as TGTGCCAGCAGCTTCGACAGGAGTTCCTACAATGAGCAGTTCTTC. The V call is TRBV7-3, the J call TRBJ2-1; D is possibly TRBD1 (6 bases). This CDR3 has 15 residues. Trimming pared 3 bases from V and 1 base from J, leaving 10 bases between. Germline V CDR1 and CDR2: SGHTA, FQGTGA.